A single sample gave rise to the 14 T cell receptor beta chains below, sequenced in a study of shared clonotypes between healthy human individuals. Assay used: immunoSEQ multiplex PCR; TCRdb lists only in-frame clones, some missing. The sample has approximately 1.5 million clones, 97% to 99% seen once; the top ten hold approximately 0.4%. Sample: naive CD4+ T cells sorted from blood. Indicated subset: CD45RA+ positively selected. The receptors come from a man aged 30 to 39 in good health.

This clone was observed once. The V gene is TRBV5-1, the J gene TRBJ2-2; the match to TRBD1 covers 9 bases. J gave up 8 bases and V 4 bases, and 9 bases lay outside the gene matches. Looked up from germline, CDR1 is SGHRS and CDR2 is YFSETQ. This CDR3 is built from 15 residues. The CDR3 here is CASSLPGQGSGELFF. The CDR3 DNA reads TGCGCCAGCAGCCTACCGGGACAGGGATCGGGGGAGCTGTTTTTT.

This clone was counted once. The genes are TRBV19 and TRBJ2-1, with D perhaps TRBD2 (5 bases). Trimming took 5 bases from V and 4 from J, leaving 21 bases between them. This CDR3 comprises 17 residues. Germline assignment: CDR1 LNHDA and CDR2 SQIVND (reference sequence). The CDR3 is CASSALLGDRVYNEQFF. The CDR3 DNA sequence: TGTGCCAGTAGTGCGCTGCTGGGAGATCGGGTATACAATGAGCAGTTCTTC.

CDR3 DNA sequence: TGTGCCAGCTCACCACTCTTCGGGGGTGAAGCTTTCTTT. It encodes CASSPLFGGEAFF. The V gene is TRBV18, the J gene TRBJ1-1; a possible D gene is TRBD1 (5 bases). V dropped 1 base and J dropped 7 bases, with 10 bases sitting between them. The CDR3 consists of 13 residues. Germline V CDR1 and CDR2: KGHSH, LQKENI.

V gene TRBV2 combines with J gene TRBJ1-5; TRBD1 agrees at 7 bases. Per germline, CDR1 SNHLY and CDR2 FYNNEI. Losses at the gene ends were 5 bases for V and 7 bases for J; bases not matched to a gene: 5. This CDR3 spans 13 amino acids. The CDR3 loop reads CASSPDRPQPQHF. The CDR3 DNA reads as TGTGCCAGCAGTCCGGACAGGCCCCAGCCCCAGCATTTT.

This chain links TRBV7-8 with TRBJ2-2, with D perhaps TRBD2 (7 bases). In germline, CDR1 is SGHVS, CDR2 FQNEAQ. The CDR3 has 16 amino acids. V was shortened by 3 bases and J by 4 bases, with 15 bases between the two germline ends. The CDR3 region is CASSLGGLLATGELFF. The CDR3 bases are TGTGCCAGCAGCTTGGGGGGGCTACTAGCCACCGGGGAGCTGTTTTTT.

V is TRBV10-1 and J is TRBJ1-1; D remains unclear. CDR1 is WNHNN and CDR2 is SYGVQD in the germline V gene (reference sequence). Trimming took 4 bases from V and 0 from J, leaving 6 bases between them. This CDR3 is built from 13 residues. This chain's CDR3 is CASSAQVNTEAFF. The CDR3 coding sequence is TGCGCCAGCAGTGCGCAGGTGAACACTGAAGCTTTCTTT.

The chain has TRBV2 and TRBJ2-7, with TRBD1 matching over 9 bases. This CDR3 spans 14 amino acids. CDR1 and CDR2 from the germline V gene are SNHLY and FYNNEI. The V and J ends lost 6 bases and 3 bases, in that order; junction bases with no gene match: 6. DNA of the CDR3: TGTGCCAGCAGCTTTGACAGGGGGGACTACGAGCAGTACTTC. This sequence encodes CASSFDRGDYEQYF.

The rearrangement uses TRBV27 and TRBJ1-5, with no clear D. CDR3 length: 16 residues. Germline V gene sequence: CDR1 MNHEY, CDR2 SMNVEV (reference sequence). Between the trimmed V and J ends, which lost 5 bases and 6 bases, there was a span of 20 bases. In DNA, the CDR3 is TGTGCCAGCAGTCCCCGACTCGGTTCGGGGATTCAGCCCCAGCATTTT. It yields the protein CASSPRLGSGIQPQHF.

Comments on this clone: A read error may account for a junction end that differs from germline. The chain carries TRBV9 and TRBJ2-1; D uncertain. This CDR3 has 14 amino acids. In germline, CDR1 is SGDLS, CDR2 YYNGEE. In DNA, the CDR3 is TGTGCCAGCAGCGTAGTAGGATCGAACAATGGGCAGTTCTTC. Protein: CASSVVGSNNGQFF.

The chain has TRBV6-5 and TRBJ1-2; TRBD1 might be the D (6 bases). V lost 0 bases and J 2 bases, leaving 10 bases between the germline ends. The CDR3 extends over 15 amino acids. CDR1 is MNHEY and CDR2 is SVGAGI in the germline V gene. CDR3 DNA sequence: TGTGCCAGCAGTTACTCGCCCACAGGGAACTATGGCTACACCTTC. Translated: CASSYSPTGNYGYTF.

This chain connects TRBV19 to TRBJ2-7; tentatively, D is TRBD1 (6 bases). The germline V gene encodes CDR1 LNHDA and CDR2 SQIVND (reference sequence). Between the trimmed V and J ends, which lost 7 bases and 2 bases, there was a span of 15 bases. This CDR3 spans 14 amino acids. CDR3 protein: CASNPGRGPYEQYF. The CDR3 nucleotides read TGTGCCAGTAACCCCGGCAGGGGCCCCTACGAGCAGTACTTC.

V is TRBV5-8 and J is TRBJ2-1; TRBD1 matches 10 bases. Germline lookup yields CDR1 SGHTS and CDR2 YDEGEE. V shed 5 bases and J 7 bases; nucleotides not matched to a gene: 9. This CDR3 has 15 amino acids. This CDR3 reads CASRSTGGSINEQFF. Here the CDR3 DNA reads TGTGCCAGCAGGTCGACAGGGGGCTCTATAAATGAGCAGTTCTTC.

The chain carries TRBV5-6 and TRBJ1-2, with TRBD1 matching 10 bases. This CDR3 has 13 residues. Trimming at V came to 6 bases and at J to 5 bases, leaving 4 bases not matched to a gene. Per the germline V gene, CDR1 is SGHDT and CDR2 is YYEEEE. CDR3 bases: TGTGCCAGCATCAAGGACAGGGGGTATGGCTACACCTTC. It is translated as CASIKDRGYGYTF.

This clone was picked up one time. Other nucleotide sequences from this sample produce the same CDR3. This chain links TRBV7-2 with TRBJ2-7; D gene ambiguous. The germline V and J ends were trimmed by 1 base and 4 bases, with 8 bases remaining between them. CDR1 is SGHTA and CDR2 is FQGNSA in the germline V gene. The CDR3 has 13 residues. The CDR3 region has the DNA TGTGCCAGCAGCTTAGGGAGAGCATACGAGCAGTACTTC. Amino acids: CASSLGRAYEQYF. Complete variable domain (other parts from reference TRBV7-2 and TRBJ2-7): GAGVSQSPSNKVTEKGKDVELRCDPISGHTALYWYRQSLGQGLEFLIYFQGNSAPDKSGLPSDRFSAERTGGSVSTLTIQRTQQEDSAVYLCASSLGRAYEQYFGPGTRLTVT.